This TCR beta chain was sequenced in a study of response to subunit inactivated influenza vaccine. Study-wide points: Every seasonal influenza vaccination brings in few new T cells, the authors suggested.

TCRdb analysed the RT-PCR reads with MiXCR anew, one entry per CDR3 protein. The sample shows approximately 490,000 distinct CDR3 sequences, 6% to 9% of them seen only once. The CDR3 loop spans 15 amino acids. Germline loops: CDR1 SGHRS, CDR2 YFSETQ. V lost 4 bases to trimming and J lost 8 bases; unmatched junction nucleotides: 10. About this clonotype: Its antigen is unknown.

This chain uses TRBV5-1 with TRBJ1-4, with 8 bases that match TRBD1. This specimen consisted of PBMCs from blood, obtained around 2 years after vaccination. The clonotype originates from a man aged 50-75 years who received an inactivated influenza vaccine. CDR3 in amino acids: CASSAARGRGEKLFF. The CDR3 DNA reads TGCGCCAGCAGCGCCGCCAGGGGGCGAGGAGAAAAACTGTTTTTT.